This passage covers 25 T cell receptor beta chains from one sample sequenced in a study of blood T cells in healthy people across ages (dated by TCRdb to between 2014 and 2017). Receptors were amplified or captured by 5' RACE. The instrument was an Illumina HiSeq 2500. A second PCR of 7 to 11 cycles was performed with a sample-barcoded 5' primer and a J-beta primer mix. TCRdb cleaned the public reads at Q25 with fastp, built clones with MiXCR and kept in-frame beta chains. Each entry is one CDR3 protein sequence, shown with its most common DNA and genes. The sample profile shows about 730,000 distinct CDR3 sequences; around 40% of them were found once. Clones ranked in the top ten supply roughly 19% of the sample. The specimen was blood. The receptor source for this set is a woman aged 55 to 70 in good health.

A note on this clonotype: The junction shows a germline mismatch at one end, possibly a read error. The chain links TRBV5-1 to TRBJ2-5; no clear D. The CDR3 has 13 amino acids. CDR1 is SGHRS and CDR2 is YFSETQ in the germline V gene. CDR3 DNA sequence: TGCGCCAGCAGCTTGACGGATTGGCAGACTCAGTACTTC. It translates to CASSLTDWQTQYF.

The V and J genes are TRBV27 and TRBJ2-7; the match to TRBD1 covers 8 bases. The CDR3 is 16 residues long. From germline, CDR1 is MNHEY and CDR2 SMNVEV (reference sequence). The ends lost 5 bases at V and 2 bases at J; junction bases unmatched: 11. The CDR3 coding sequence is TGTGCCAGCAGTCAAGATACGGGACAGGCAACCTACGAGCAGTACTTC. Its translation is CASSQDTGQATYEQYF.

The rearrangement uses TRBV27 and TRBJ2-1; D may match TRBD1 or TRBD2 (5 bases each). V lost 6 bases and J lost 14, with 17 bases in between. This CDR3 comprises 12 residues. CDR1 and CDR2 from the germline V gene are MNHEY and SMNVEV (reference sequence). The CDR3 coding sequence is TGTGCCAGCAGCCTTTCCGGGACGGGGAAGTTCTTC. It specifies CASSLSGTGKFF.

This clonotype came up once. One end of the junction varies from germline; a read error may be responsible. This chain uses TRBV20-1 with TRBJ2-7; possibly TRBD2 for D (5 bases). This CDR3 is built from 15 residues. Germline V gene sequence: CDR1 DFQATT, CDR2 SNEGSKA (reference sequence). The CDR3 DNA follows: TGCGGTGCTAGAGATCGTAGCGTACTCTCCTACGAGCAGTACTTC. Translating gives CGARDRSVLSYEQYF.

This clonotype came up a few times. J is TRBJ1-5 and V is TRBV12-3 or TRBV12-4; D uncertain. Trimming stripped 4 bases from V and 1 base from J, with 5 bases between. CDR3 length: 13 amino acids. The CDR3 nucleotides read TGTGCCAGCAGTTGGGTGAGCAATCAGCCCCAGCATTTT. Encoded protein: CASSWVSNQPQHF.

This clonotype occurred once. This chain's CDR3 is CASSQAGLAGGPWVYEQYF. Here the CDR3 DNA reads TGTGCCAGCAGCCAAGCGGGACTAGCGGGGGGGCCGTGGGTATATGAGCAGTACTTC. The V call is TRBV3-1, the J call TRBJ2-7, with 16 bases fitting TRBD2. The CDR3 length is 19 residues. Trimming removed 1 base from V and 7 bases from J; junction bases left unmatched: 13. CDR1 and CDR2 (germline): LGHDT, YNNKEL (reference sequence).

This clonotype was observed a handful of times. The chain employs TRBV10-3 and TRBJ2-5, with D possibly being TRBD1 or TRBD2 (7 bases each). V lost 3 bases to trimming and J lost 7 bases, with 18 bases between them. Germline loops: CDR1 ENHRY, CDR2 SYGVKD. The CDR3 covers 15 residues. The CDR3 sequence is CAISESGGGAVTQYF. CDR3 sequence (DNA): TGTGCCATCAGTGAATCAGGGGGGGGCGCGGTGACCCAGTACTTC.

The chain links TRBV2 to TRBJ1-4; D is perhaps TRBD1 (5 bases). CDR1 SNHLY and CDR2 FYNNEI come from the germline V gene. V dropped 6 bases and J dropped 8 bases, with 19 bases sitting between them. This CDR3 spans 15 amino acids. CDR3: CASSPVRGRGEKLFF. The CDR3 DNA reads TGTGCCAGCAGCCCCGTGAGGGGTAGAGGAGAAAAACTGTTTTTT.

The rearrangement uses TRBV5-1 and TRBJ2-3; possible D gene TRBD2, 6 bases. The CDR3 loop spans 16 amino acids. V lost 0 bases and J 4 bases, leaving 15 bases between the germline ends. In germline, CDR1 is SGHRS, CDR2 YFSETQ. CDR3 residues: CASSLAGSGTADTQYF. CDR3 nucleotide sequence: TGCGCCAGCAGCTTGGCCGGTAGCGGAACAGCAGATACGCAGTATTTT.

This clonotype showed up just a few times. CDR3 sequence: CASSYSRDAKTQYF. CDR3 DNA: TGTGCCAGCAGTTACTCCCGGGACGCAAAAACCCAGTACTTC. The chain combines TRBV7-8 with TRBJ2-5; either TRBD1 or TRBD2 may fit D (5 bases each). This CDR3 has 14 residues. Trimming removed 6 bases from V and 8 bases from J, with 19 bases in between. Germline CDR1 and CDR2: SGHVS and FQNEAQ.

The chain has TRBV6-5 and TRBJ2-1; D call uncertain. Trimming cost V 2 bases and J 2 bases, with 4 bases left between them. Germline V gene lookup returns CDR1 MNHEY and CDR2 SVGAGI. The CDR3 is 13 amino acids. CDR3 in DNA: TGTGCCAGCAGTTACGACCCCTACAATGAGCAGTTCTTC. Its protein product is CASSYDPYNEQFF.

V and J are TRBV5-1 and TRBJ2-7, with D possibly matching TRBD2 (6 bases). The CDR3 runs to 14 residues. Per germline, CDR1 SGHRS and CDR2 YFSETQ. V was pared by 5 bases and J by 0 bases, with 12 bases between. DNA of the CDR3: TGCGCCAGCAGTGCGGGGAGTTCCTCCTACGAGCAGTACTTC. It encodes CASSAGSSSYEQYF.

V and J are TRBV9 and TRBJ1-6, with D possibly being TRBD1 (6 bases). The V gene's germline CDR1 is SGDLS and CDR2 YYNGEE. The CDR3 spans 14 residues. The germline V and J ends were trimmed by 3 bases and 5 bases, with 9 bases remaining between them. CDR3 protein: CASSAGVNNSPLHF. CDR3 bases: TGTGCCAGCAGCGCAGGGGTCAATAATTCACCCCTCCACTTT.

The rearrangement joins TRBV28 to TRBJ2-7; D uncertain. The CDR3 consists of 12 residues. Trimming cost V 6 bases and J 7 bases, with 13 bases left between them. Germline CDR1 and CDR2: MDHEN and SYDVKM. CDR3 nucleotides: TGTGCCAGCAGCCCGCCCAAGAGGGAGCAGTACTTC. Protein product: CASSPPKREQYF.

The rearrangement links TRBV6-5 to TRBJ1-5; D unclear. The germline V gene encodes CDR1 MNHEY and CDR2 SVGAGI. CDR3 size: 16 residues. Trimming shortened V by 2 bases and J by 0 bases, and 11 bases separated the two germline ends. Here the CDR3 reads CASSYGGQNSNQPQHF. CDR3 bases: TGTGCCAGCAGTTACGGAGGGCAGAATAGCAATCAGCCCCAGCATTTT.

CDR3 nucleotide sequence: TGTGCCATCAGTGGAAGGGCAGGGACGGGTAACATTCAGTACTTC. Translation: CAISGRAGTGNIQYF. The rearrangement links TRBV10-3 to TRBJ2-4; tentatively, D is TRBD1 or TRBD2 (5 bases each). This CDR3 spans 15 amino acids. The ends were cut back, 4 bases at V and 7 bases at J, with 17 bases in the middle. Germline assignment: CDR1 ENHRY and CDR2 SYGVKD.

In this sample, this clonotype turned up many times. J is TRBJ2-1 and V is TRBV29-1; D uncertain. The V and J ends lost 2 bases and 7 bases respectively, with 9 bases between them. Looked up from germline, CDR1 is SQVTM and CDR2 is ANQGSEA. The CDR3 has 12 amino acids. The CDR3 region has the DNA TGCAGCGTTGAATTTTCCGGGAATGAGCAGTTCTTC. It specifies CSVEFSGNEQFF.

In its sample, this clonotype was seen a few times. The gene calls are TRBV27 and TRBJ2-7; TRBD1 matches 7 bases. With V trimmed by 5 bases and J by 3 bases, 7 bases remained unmatched. This CDR3 comprises 14 residues. The germline CDR1 and CDR2 sequences are MNHEY and SMNVEV (reference sequence). The CDR3 bases are TGTGCCAGCAGTGTAGGGACAGCCAACTACGAGCAGTACTTC. It codes for CASSVGTANYEQYF.

V usage is TRBV15 and J usage is TRBJ1-4; TRBD1 might be the D (5 bases). The CDR3 loop spans 17 amino acids. Between the trimmed V and J ends, which lost 5 bases and 4 bases, there was a span of 20 bases. Germline V gives CDR1 LNHNV, CDR2 YYDKDF (reference sequence). CDR3 region: CATSRPGTQSINEKLFF. CDR3 bases: TGTGCCACCAGCCGACCCGGGACGCAAAGTATTAATGAAAAACTGTTTTTT.

This clonotype has only a few counts. CDR3 nucleotide sequence: TGCAGTGATGCAGTGGGAGGCCCCTACAATGAGCAGTTCTTC. This sequence encodes CSDAVGGPYNEQFF. This chain links TRBV20-1 with TRBJ2-1; TRBD2 is a possible D gene (6 bases). The CDR3 is 14 residues long. From germline, CDR1 is DFQATT and CDR2 SNEGSKA (reference sequence). V shed 7 bases and J shed 2 bases, with 15 bases lying between them.

This clonotype was seen more than once but under ten times. The chain uses TRBV12-3 or TRBV12-4 and TRBJ1-1; D possibly corresponds to TRBD1 (5 bases). The CDR3 covers 14 residues. The ends were cut back, 5 bases at V and 5 bases at J, with 15 bases in the middle. For the CDR3, the DNA is TGTGCCAGCAGTCCGGCCGGGGGTGGTACTGAAGCTTTCTTT. It translates to CASSPAGGGTEAFF.

The chain employs TRBV18 and TRBJ1-1; TRBD1 agrees at 7 bases. The CDR3 runs to 14 residues. V trimming: 5 bases; J trimming: 0 bases; junction bases outside the gene matches: 3. CDR1 and CDR2 from the germline V gene are KGHSH and LQKENI. The chain's CDR3 is CASSTQGMNTEAFF. The DNA for the CDR3 is TGTGCCAGCTCAACACAGGGGATGAACACTGAAGCTTTCTTT.

V is TRBV2 and J is TRBJ2-5; 7 bases fit TRBD2. The trim removed 1 base at V and 11 bases at J, leaving 13 bases unmatched. Per germline, CDR1 SNHLY and CDR2 FYNNEI. The CDR3 totals 15 residues. The DNA for the CDR3 is TGTGCCAGCAGTGAAGGGGGGGGGATTCGGAATGAGCAGTACTTC. Translating it yields CASSEGGGIRNEQYF.

V usage is TRBV9 and J usage is TRBJ2-1, with 12 bases matching TRBD2. The CDR3 has 19 amino acids. CDR1 is SGDLS and CDR2 is YYNGEE in the germline V gene. The V gene end was trimmed by 4 bases and the J gene end by 2 bases; junction bases not matched to a gene: 13. CDR3 sequence: CASSIGSSGGAWPYNEQFF. CDR3 nucleotide sequence: TGTGCCAGCAGCATAGGGTCTAGCGGGGGGGCCTGGCCCTACAATGAGCAGTTCTTC. Combining the CDR3 with reference TRBV9 and TRBJ2-1 gives the whole variable domain DSGVTQTPKHLITATGQRVTLRCSPRSGDLSVYWYQQSLDQGLQFLIQYYNGEERAKGNILERFSAQQFPDLHSELNLSSLELGDSALYFCASSIGSSGGAWPYNEQFFGPGTRLTVL.

This sequence joins TRBV6-1 and TRBJ2-3; 14 positions agree with TRBD2. This CDR3 is built from 17 residues. Germline CDR1 and CDR2: MNHNS and SASEGT. Trimming at V came to 6 bases and at J to 4 bases, leaving 9 bases not matched to a gene. CDR3 amino acids: CASSTGTSGSVADTQYF. CDR3 DNA sequence: TGTGCCAGCAGCACCGGGACTAGCGGGAGTGTGGCAGATACGCAGTATTTT.